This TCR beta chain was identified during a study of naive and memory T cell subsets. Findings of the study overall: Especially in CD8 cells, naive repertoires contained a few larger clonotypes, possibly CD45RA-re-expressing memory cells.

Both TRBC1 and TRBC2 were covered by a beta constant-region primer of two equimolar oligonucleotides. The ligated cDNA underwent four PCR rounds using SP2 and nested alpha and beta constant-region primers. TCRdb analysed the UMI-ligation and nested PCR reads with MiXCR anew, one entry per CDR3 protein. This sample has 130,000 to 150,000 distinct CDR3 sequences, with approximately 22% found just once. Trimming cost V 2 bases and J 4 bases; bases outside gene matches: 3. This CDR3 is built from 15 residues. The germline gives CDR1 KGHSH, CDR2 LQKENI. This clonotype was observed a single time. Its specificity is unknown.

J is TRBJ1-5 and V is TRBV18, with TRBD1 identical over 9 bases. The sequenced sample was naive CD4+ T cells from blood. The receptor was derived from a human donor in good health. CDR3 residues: CASSPNGQGNQPQHF. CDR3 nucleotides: TGTGCCAGCTCACCAAACGGACAGGGGAATCAGCCCCAGCATTTT.